The rows below give T cell receptor beta chains drawn from one sample of a study of blood T cells in healthy people across ages. TCRdb redid the calling of the 5' RACE reads with MiXCR, one entry per CDR3 protein. This sample has roughly 1.5 million distinct CDR3 sequences, with roughly two fifths found just once. Source material: blood. The source is a woman younger than 35 in good health. Each CDR3 is given with its conserved first and last residue. A D gene is named only where the DNA matches it firmly. Clone size is shown for a subset of rows, as once, few, many or a class of expanded clone.

abundance	d_gene	v_gene	j_gene	CDR3nt	CDR3aa
NA	TRBD1	TRBV20-1	TRBJ2-2	TGCAGTGCTCCCCCGGGACAGCGCACCGGGGAGCTGTTTTTT	CSAPPGQRTGELFF
many	TRBD1	TRBV7-2	TRBJ1-2	TGTGCCAGCAGCCCGGGACAGGGATTTAACTATGGCTACACCTTC	CASSPGQGFNYGYTF
NA	NA	TRBV4-3	TRBJ1-4	TGCGCCAGCAGCCAAGAAACCAGTACTGAAAAACTGTTTTTT	CASSQETSTEKLFF
NA	NA	TRBV6-2/TRBV6-3	TRBJ1-1	TGTGCCAGCAGTTTTTGGACTGAAGCTTTCTTT	CASSFWTEAFF
NA	NA	TRBV20-1	TRBJ2-5	TGCAGTGCATGCCCAGGGGGGGAAGAGACCCAGTACTTC	CSACPGGEETQYF
NA	NA	TRBV9	TRBJ2-5	TGTGCCAGCAGCGCCCTTAGGGGACGTGAGCAGTACTTC	CASSALRGREQYF
few	NA	TRBV7-2	TRBJ1-4	TGTGCCAGCAGCGGGGACTTCGCCAATGAAAAACTGTTTTTT	CASSGDFANEKLFF
few	NA	TRBV29-1	TRBJ1-1	TGCAGCGTTGGATTGGGGCCTGAAGCTTTCTTT	CSVGLGPEAFF
once	NA	TRBV7-2	TRBJ1-2	TGTGCCAGCAGCTTAGACAGCCTCTACACCTTC	CASSLDSLYTF
few	TRBD2	TRBV20-1	TRBJ2-3	TGCAGTACCCACCCGAGCGGGAGAGCGGATACGCAGTATTTT	CSTHPSGRADTQYF
few	TRBD2	TRBV12-3/TRBV12-4	TRBJ2-5	TGTGCCAGCAGTTCCCACGCAGGGACTAATCAAGAGACCCAGTACTTC	CASSSHAGTNQETQYF
NA	NA	TRBV12-3/TRBV12-4	TRBJ1-5	TGTGCCAGCAGTTTGGGCAGCTCCCAGCATTTT	CASSLGSSQHF
few	TRBD2	TRBV27	TRBJ2-7	TGTGCCAGCAGGCTTAGCGGGACGTACCACGAGCAGTACTTC	CASRLSGTYHEQYF
NA	NA	TRBV28	TRBJ1-4	TGTGCCAGCAGTTTTTGGGCCCTACAACGGGAAAAACTGTTTTTT	CASSFWALQREKLFF
NA	TRBD2	TRBV5-1	TRBJ2-1	TGCGCCAGCAGCGCACTAGCGGGAGGGTCGCTGAAGCAGAACTTC	CASSALAGGSLKQNF
few	NA	TRBV12-1	TRBJ2-1	TGTGCCAGCAGCTTTCGATTAGCGGGAGGGGAATGGGATGAGCAGTTCTTC	CASSFRLAGGEWDEQFF
few	TRBD1	TRBV7-2	TRBJ2-1	TGTGCCAGCAGCTTAGGACAGGGGGCGAAGAATGAGCAGTTCTTC	CASSLGQGAKNEQFF
NA	NA	TRBV27	TRBJ2-2	TGTGCCAGCAGGGGCGATAACATGGGGGAGCTGTTTTTT	CASRGDNMGELFF
NA	TRBD2	TRBV7-3	TRBJ2-1	TGTGCCAGCAGCGTCAGTTCGAGGCTAGCGGGACTTAATGAGCAGTTCTTC	CASSVSSRLAGLNEQFF
NA	TRBD2	TRBV4-1	TRBJ2-7	TGCGCCAGCAGCCAACCCGTAGCGGGTATAAGCTCCTACGAGCAGTACTTC	CASSQPVAGISSYEQYF
few	NA	TRBV20-1	TRBJ2-6	TGCAGTGCTAGAGGCCAGGGAAGGGTTGGGGCCAACGTCCTGACTTTC	CSARGQGRVGANVLTF
few	TRBD2	TRBV27	TRBJ2-7	TGTGCCAGCAGAGTTTTTAGCGGGAGATCGGACTACGAGCAGTACTTC	CASRVFSGRSDYEQYF
NA	TRBD2	TRBV20-1	TRBJ2-3	TGCAGTGCTAGAGATGCGGGAGGTGAAGATACGCAGTATTTT	CSARDAGGEDTQYF
NA	TRBD1	TRBV27	TRBJ1-2	TGTGCCAGCAGTCTCTACCAGGGGGCCACCTCCTATGGCTACACCTTC	CASSLYQGATSYGYTF
few	TRBD2	TRBV29-1	TRBJ2-1	TGCAGCGCTAGGGAGGGGTTTTACAATGAGCAGTTCTTC	CSAREGFYNEQFF
few	NA	TRBV20-1	TRBJ2-4	TGCAGTGCTAGCGGCAGCATAGCCAAAAACATTCAGTACTTC	CSASGSIAKNIQYF